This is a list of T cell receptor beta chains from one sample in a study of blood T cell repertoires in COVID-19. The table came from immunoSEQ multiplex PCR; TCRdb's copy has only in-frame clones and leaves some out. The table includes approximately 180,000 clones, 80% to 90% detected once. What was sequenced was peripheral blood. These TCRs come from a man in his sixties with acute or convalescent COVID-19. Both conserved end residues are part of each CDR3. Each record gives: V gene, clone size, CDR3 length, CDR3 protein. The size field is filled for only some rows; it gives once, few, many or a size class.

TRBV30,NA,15,CAWSAGTVGANVLTF
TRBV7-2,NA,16,CASSLDGTSGTYEQYF
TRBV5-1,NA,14,CASRKGQGTIEAFF
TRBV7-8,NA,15,CASSLATGPKNIQYF
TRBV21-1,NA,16,CASSKDGQRSNQPQHF
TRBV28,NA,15,CASSSGQVANYGYTF
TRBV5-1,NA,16,CASTTVGTTNTGELFF
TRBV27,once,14,CASSSDGSYNEQFF
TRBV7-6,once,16,CASSPRQGLGSYGYTF
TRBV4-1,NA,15,CASSQVGTGHYGYTF